The 15 T cell receptor beta chains below come from one sample, sequenced in a study of STAT5B mutations in CD4+ large granular lymphocyte leukemia. TCRdb's table, derived via immunoSEQ multiplex PCR, lists solely in-frame clones and lacks some. This repertoire shows about 40,000 clones, approximately 80% found once; its top ten account for approximately 4%. Sequencing was done on a sample of CD4+ T cells from blood buffy coats. These receptors were obtained from a human donor in good health.

The chain employs TRBV7-3 and TRBJ2-3; 13 bases align to TRBD2. The V segment lost 1 base and the J segment 4 bases; nucleotides outside the gene matches: 5. This CDR3 comprises 17 residues. The germline gives CDR1 SGHTA, CDR2 FQGTGA. The DNA for the CDR3 is TGTGCCAGCAGCTTAAGACTAGCGGGGGGCAGGTCAGATACGCAGTATTTT. It translates to CASSLRLAGGRSDTQYF.

To note about this clone: At the DNA level, this CDR3 is encoded by other sequences in the same sample as well. V usage is TRBV30 and J usage is TRBJ2-7; no definite D call. The V and J ends lost 0 bases and 4 bases respectively, with 7 bases between them. The CDR3 extends over 12 amino acids. Looked up from germline, CDR1 is GTSNPN and CDR2 is SVGIG (reference sequence). Here the CDR3 reads CAWSVLGYEQYF. The CDR3 DNA is TGTGCCTGGAGTGTCCTAGGATACGAGCAGTACTTC.

This clone was seen more than once but under ten times. J is TRBJ2-5 and V is TRBV5-1; D could derive from TRBD1 or TRBD2 (5 bases each). Germline values: CDR1 SGHRS, CDR2 YFSETQ. V lost 4 bases to trimming and J lost 9 bases, with 16 bases between them. The CDR3 covers 13 residues. This chain's CDR3 is CASSIDIRGAQYF. The CDR3 coding sequence is TGCGCCAGCAGCATCGATATCCGAGGGGCCCAGTACTTC.

This clone was detected only once. The rearrangement joins TRBV7-9 to TRBJ1-1, with D possibly matching TRBD1 (5 bases). CDR1 is SEHNR and CDR2 is FQNEAQ in the germline V gene (reference sequence). There are 14 residues in the CDR3. Trimming stripped 1 base from V and 4 bases from J, with 10 bases between. Here the CDR3 reads CASSLEGMGTEAFF. CDR3 DNA: TGTGCCAGCAGCTTAGAGGGGATGGGCACTGAAGCTTTCTTT.

This clone was seen once. The J gene is TRBJ2-3, the V gene TRBV6-4; D gene ambiguous. Trimming stripped 2 bases from V and 1 base from J, with 7 bases between. Germline V gene data show CDR1 as MRHNA and CDR2 as SNTAGT. This CDR3 is 14 amino acids long. CDR3 region: CASSDSHGTDTQYF. CDR3 DNA: TGTGCCAGCAGTGACAGTCATGGCACAGATACGCAGTATTTT.

The V call is TRBV2, the J call TRBJ2-5; D may be TRBD2 (6 bases). The CDR3 runs 14 residues. V was cut by 5 bases and J by 5 bases, with 15 bases left in between. Germline CDR1 and CDR2: SNHLY and FYNNEI. As DNA, the CDR3 is TGTGCCAGCAGTCTGGGACTTCTGGGGGAGACCCAGTACTTC. Translating it yields CASSLGLLGETQYF.

The V and J genes are TRBV6-5 and TRBJ1-2, with 8 bases aligning to TRBD1. CDR1 and CDR2 (germline): MNHEY, SVGAGI. Trimming removed 4 bases from V and 3 bases from J; junction bases left unmatched: 4. The CDR3 extends over 14 amino acids. The CDR3: CASSFGQGDYGYTF. CDR3 coding DNA: TGTGCCAGCAGTTTCGGACAGGGAGACTATGGCTACACCTTC.

This chain uses TRBV19 with TRBJ2-2, with 7 bases that match TRBD2. The CDR3 runs to 13 residues. V shed 8 bases, J shed 5 bases, and the junction held 5 bases outside the gene matches. The germline CDR1 and CDR2 sequences are LNHDA and SQIVND (reference sequence). CDR3 residues: CASLRRETGELFF. CDR3 coding DNA: TGTGCCAGTTTGCGGCGGGAGACCGGGGAGCTGTTTTTT. Drawing the rest from reference TRBV19 and TRBJ2-2, the complete variable domain is DGGITQSPKYLFRKEGQNVTLSCEQNLNHDAMYWYRQDPGQGLRLIYYSQIVNDFQKGDIAEGYSVSREKKESFPLTVTSAQKNPTAFYLCASLRRETGELFFGEGSRLTVL.

The chain employs TRBV5-1 and TRBJ1-2, with 7 bases identical to TRBD1. V dropped 5 bases and J dropped 2; count of bases not matched to a gene: 9. Looked up from germline, CDR1 is SGHRS and CDR2 is YFSETQ. The length of the CDR3 is 15 residues. Written as DNA, the CDR3 is TGCGCCAGCAGGGAAACAGGGGTCTCCAACTATGGCTACACCTTC. Translated, it gives CASRETGVSNYGYTF. Complete variable domain (other parts from reference TRBV5-1 and TRBJ1-2): KAGVTQTPRYLIKTRGQQVTLSCSPISGHRSVSWYQQTPGQGLQFLFEYFSETQRNKGNFPGRFSGRQFSNSRSEMNVSTLELGDSALYLCASRETGVSNYGYTFGSGTRLTVV.

This chain connects TRBV25-1 to TRBJ1-2, with D unclear. The CDR3 sequence is 14 residues long. Trimming cost V 0 bases and J 3 bases, with 8 bases left between them. Germline V gene lookup returns CDR1 MGHDK and CDR2 SYGVNS. The CDR3 DNA follows: TGTGCCAGCAGTGAATACGACCGCTACTATGGCTACACCTTC. Translated, it gives CASSEYDRYYGYTF.

The V call is TRBV11-2, the J call TRBJ2-1; TRBD2 is a possible D gene (5 bases). The germline V and J ends were trimmed by 1 base and 11 bases, with 12 bases remaining between them. The CDR3 contains 13 residues. Germline CDR1 SGHAT, CDR2 FQNNGV. For the CDR3, the DNA is TGTGCCAGCAGCTTAGGGGCACGAGGGAAGCAGTTCTTC. Protein: CASSLGARGKQFF. Full variable domain (missing parts from reference TRBV11-2 and TRBJ2-1): EAGVAQSPRYKIIEKRQSVAFWCNPISGHATLYWYQQILGQGPKLLIQFQNNGVVDDSQLPKDRFSAERLKGVDSTLKIQPAKLEDSAVYLCASSLGARGKQFFGPGTRLTVL.

This clone was observed a handful of times. The rearrangement joins TRBV4-3 to TRBJ1-2; D gene uncertain. V gave up 0 bases and J gave up 8 bases, with 10 bases separating them. The germline V gene encodes CDR1 LGHNA and CDR2 YSLEER. The CDR3 runs to 13 residues. The CDR3 DNA follows: TGCGCCAGCAGCCAAGATCCTGGGATCGGCTACACCTTC. This encodes CASSQDPGIGYTF.

This chain joins TRBV6-9 and TRBJ1-1; possible D gene TRBD1, 5 bases. This CDR3 region has 13 residues. Germline V gene sequence: CDR1 MNHGY, CDR2 SVAAGI. V was trimmed by 3 bases and J by 1 base, leaving 6 bases between them. The CDR3 DNA reads TGTGCCAGCAGTTACCAGGGGAACACTGAAGCTTTCTTT. It is translated as CASSYQGNTEAFF.

The chain is built from TRBV4-3 and TRBJ1-2; a possible D gene is TRBD1 (5 bases). Between the trimmed V and J ends, which lost 0 bases and 4 bases, there was a span of 12 bases. The CDR3 runs 15 residues. Germline V gene lookup returns CDR1 LGHNA and CDR2 YSLEER. The CDR3 spells CASSQDGGGAYGYTF. CDR3 nucleotide sequence: TGCGCCAGCAGCCAAGACGGGGGGGGTGCCTATGGCTACACCTTC.

The rearrangement links TRBV19 to TRBJ1-2; tentative D call: TRBD1 (5 bases). This CDR3 spans 16 amino acids. CDR1 LNHDA and CDR2 SQIVND come from the germline V gene (reference sequence). Trimming removed 8 bases from V and 1 base from J, with 20 bases in between. The CDR3 DNA sequence: TGTGCCAGTCGCAGGGCCTTGACGGGTCATAACTATGGCTACACCTTC. Protein sequence: CASRRALTGHNYGYTF.